This T cell receptor beta chain was documented in a study of response to subunit inactivated influenza vaccine. Findings of the study overall: Researchers suggested that each seasonal influenza vaccination recruits few new T cells.

Germline V CDR1 and CDR2: SGHVS, FNYEAQ. J gave up 6 bases and V 0 bases, and 0 bases lay outside the gene matches. This CDR3 is 13 amino acids long. TCRdb passed the RT-PCR reads through MiXCR, listing each CDR3 protein once. This table has hundreds of thousands of distinct CDR3 sequences, approximately 11% appearing once. The sample holds many counts of this clonotype. Its matching antigen is unknown. This TCR was recovered from a man in his fifties or sixties who received an inactivated influenza vaccine. Material: PBMCs from blood, obtained about 40 days after vaccination. The chain is built from TRBV7-6 and TRBJ2-7, with 9 positions matching TRBD1. The CDR3 here is CASSLAQGAEQYF. CDR3 in DNA: TGTGCCAGCAGCTTAGCACAGGGGGCCGAGCAGTACTTC.